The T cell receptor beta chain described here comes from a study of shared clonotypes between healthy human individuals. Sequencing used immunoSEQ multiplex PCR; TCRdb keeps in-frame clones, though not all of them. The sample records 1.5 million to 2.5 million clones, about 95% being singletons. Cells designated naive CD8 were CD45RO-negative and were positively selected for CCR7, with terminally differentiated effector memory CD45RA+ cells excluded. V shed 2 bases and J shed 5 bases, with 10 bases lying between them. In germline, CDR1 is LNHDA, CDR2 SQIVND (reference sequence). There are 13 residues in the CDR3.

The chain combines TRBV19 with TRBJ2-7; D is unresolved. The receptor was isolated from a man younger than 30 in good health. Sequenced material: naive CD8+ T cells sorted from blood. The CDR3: CASSINAGHEQYF. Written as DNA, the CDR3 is TGTGCCAGTAGTATAAACGCAGGCCACGAGCAGTACTTC.